These T cell receptor beta chains were read from a single sample in a study of PD-1 blockade in classical Hodgkin lymphoma. Assay: immunoSEQ multiplex PCR; the TCRdb copy retains only in-frame clones and omits some. Here the sample spans some 38,000 clones, more than 65% being singletons. This specimen consisted of peripheral blood mononuclear cells (PBMCs), obtained before the second cycle of nivolumab. These receptors came from a human donor with classical Hodgkin lymphoma. Both conserved end residues are part of each CDR3. Each record gives: J gene, CDR3 length, V gene, clone size, D gene, CDR3 DNA, CDR3 protein. The D gene is left open where the match is weak. Not all rows give a size; the values are once, few, many and, for expanded clones, a class.

j_call: TRBJ2-2
cdr3_length: 13
v_call: TRBV2
clone_size: .
d_call: .
cdr3_nt: TGTGCCAGCAGCAAGGGGGAAACCGGGGAGCTGTTTTTT
cdr3_aa: CASSKGETGELFF

j_call: TRBJ1-1
cdr3_length: 13
v_call: TRBV5-1
clone_size: .
d_call: .
cdr3_nt: TGCGCCAGCAGCTTGGGGGTGAACACTGAAGCTTTCTTT
cdr3_aa: CASSLGVNTEAFF

j_call: TRBJ2-3
cdr3_length: 15
v_call: TRBV5-1
clone_size: .
d_call: TRBD1
cdr3_nt: TGCGCCAGCAGCTTGGTCACAGGGGTCACAGATACGCAGTATTTT
cdr3_aa: CASSLVTGVTDTQYF

j_call: TRBJ2-1
cdr3_length: 13
v_call: TRBV13
clone_size: .
d_call: .
cdr3_nt: TGTGCCAGCAGCTTAGATGTCTACAATGAGCAGTTCTTC
cdr3_aa: CASSLDVYNEQFF

j_call: TRBJ1-2
cdr3_length: 14
v_call: TRBV7-2
clone_size: .
d_call: TRBD1
cdr3_nt: TGTGCCAGCACAGGGACAGGGGGGAACTATGGCTACACCTTC
cdr3_aa: CASTGTGGNYGYTF

j_call: TRBJ2-3
cdr3_length: 13
v_call: TRBV5-6
clone_size: .
d_call: .
cdr3_nt: TGTGCCAGCAGCTTACTTCCCACAGATACGCAGTATTTT
cdr3_aa: CASSLLPTDTQYF

j_call: TRBJ2-7
cdr3_length: 12
v_call: TRBV7-6
clone_size: .
d_call: .
cdr3_nt: TGTGCCAGCAGCTTAGTCCGCTACGAGCAGTACTTC
cdr3_aa: CASSLVRYEQYF

j_call: TRBJ2-2
cdr3_length: 14
v_call: TRBV5-6
clone_size: .
d_call: TRBD2
cdr3_nt: TGTGCCAGCAGCCCGGCGGGGGAGACCGGGGAGCTGTTTTTT
cdr3_aa: CASSPAGETGELFF

j_call: TRBJ2-2
cdr3_length: 16
v_call: TRBV11-2
clone_size: .
d_call: TRBD2
cdr3_nt: TGTGCCAGCAGCAAATGGACTAGCAGGGGAACCGGGGAGCTGTTTTTT
cdr3_aa: CASSKWTSRGTGELFF

j_call: TRBJ1-2
cdr3_length: 14
v_call: TRBV7-2
clone_size: .
d_call: .
cdr3_nt: TGTGCCAGCAGCTTAGGTGAGGGTGGCTATGGCTACACCTTC
cdr3_aa: CASSLGEGGYGYTF

j_call: TRBJ1-2
cdr3_length: 13
v_call: TRBV27
clone_size: .
d_call: TRBD1
cdr3_nt: TGTGCCAGCAGTTATCAGGGGGCGACTGGCTACACCTTC
cdr3_aa: CASSYQGATGYTF

j_call: TRBJ1-4
cdr3_length: 13
v_call: TRBV2
clone_size: .
d_call: TRBD1
cdr3_nt: TGTGCCAGCACGACAGGGGAGTATGAAAAACTGTTTTTT
cdr3_aa: CASTTGEYEKLFF

j_call: TRBJ2-7
cdr3_length: 14
v_call: TRBV14
clone_size: .
d_call: .
cdr3_nt: TGTGCCAGCAGCCCTTTTATTTTAGGCGGGGAGCAGTACTTC
cdr3_aa: CASSPFILGGEQYF

j_call: TRBJ1-5
cdr3_length: 14
v_call: TRBV19
clone_size: .
d_call: .
cdr3_nt: TGTGCCAGTAGTATTCGGGACATCAATCAGCCCCAGCATTTT
cdr3_aa: CASSIRDINQPQHF

j_call: TRBJ2-1
cdr3_length: 15
v_call: TRBV5-1
clone_size: .
d_call: .
cdr3_nt: TGCGCCAGCAGCTCAACTAGCTTGAGGCGAGATGAGCAGTTCTTC
cdr3_aa: CASSSTSLRRDEQFF

j_call: TRBJ1-1
cdr3_length: 15
v_call: TRBV15
clone_size: .
d_call: .
cdr3_nt: TGTGCCACCAGCAGAGAGGGGGTGGGGAACACTGAAGCTTTCTTT
cdr3_aa: CATSREGVGNTEAFF

j_call: TRBJ1-6
cdr3_length: 15
v_call: TRBV7-8
clone_size: .
d_call: TRBD1
cdr3_nt: TGTGCCAGCAGCAAGACAGGGGACGTAAATTCACCCCTCCACTTT
cdr3_aa: CASSKTGDVNSPLHF

j_call: TRBJ2-5
cdr3_length: 14
v_call: TRBV14
clone_size: .
d_call: .
cdr3_nt: TGTGCCAGCAGCGTCGTCTTAGGGCAGGAGACCCAGTACTTC
cdr3_aa: CASSVVLGQETQYF

j_call: TRBJ2-5
cdr3_length: 13
v_call: TRBV18
clone_size: .
d_call: .
cdr3_nt: TGTGCCAGCTCCCGGAGACAGCAAGAGACCCAGTACTTC
cdr3_aa: CASSRRQQETQYF

j_call: TRBJ2-5
cdr3_length: 10
v_call: TRBV6-5
clone_size: .
d_call: .
cdr3_nt: TGTGCCAGCAGGGGGGAGACCCAGTACTTC
cdr3_aa: CASRGETQYF

j_call: TRBJ2-7
cdr3_length: 14
v_call: TRBV5-4
clone_size: .
d_call: .
cdr3_nt: TGTGCCAGCAGCCTCGAGTGGGGGGCCGGCGAGCAGTACTTC
cdr3_aa: CASSLEWGAGEQYF

j_call: TRBJ1-1
cdr3_length: 15
v_call: TRBV6-1
clone_size: few
d_call: .
cdr3_nt: TGTGCCATCCGCCCTGATGACATTCCGAACACTGAAGCTTTCTTT
cdr3_aa: CAIRPDDIPNTEAFF

j_call: TRBJ2-7
cdr3_length: 16
v_call: TRBV18
clone_size: .
d_call: TRBD1
cdr3_nt: TGTGCCAGCTCACCAACAGGGGACAGGGGATCCAACGAGCAGTACTTC
cdr3_aa: CASSPTGDRGSNEQYF

j_call: TRBJ2-7
cdr3_length: 14
v_call: TRBV7-7
clone_size: .
d_call: .
cdr3_nt: TGTGCCAGCAGCCCCGGGACTGCCCCTAACGAGCAGTACTTC
cdr3_aa: CASSPGTAPNEQYF

j_call: TRBJ1-5
cdr3_length: 18
v_call: TRBV10-3
clone_size: .
d_call: TRBD1
cdr3_nt: TGTGCCACCGACCCGGGACAGGGGGCTATTAGTCGTAATCAGCCCCAGCATTTT
cdr3_aa: CATDPGQGAISRNQPQHF

j_call: TRBJ2-1
cdr3_length: 16
v_call: TRBV7-2
clone_size: .
d_call: TRBD1
cdr3_nt: TGTGCCAGCAGCCCGGGGGACAGGGGGCGCGACAATGAGCAGTTCTTC
cdr3_aa: CASSPGDRGRDNEQFF

j_call: TRBJ2-1
cdr3_length: 16
v_call: TRBV6-5
clone_size: .
d_call: TRBD2
cdr3_nt: TGTGCCAGCAGTTACTCAGGTAGCGGGCCTTACAATGAGCAGTTCTTC
cdr3_aa: CASSYSGSGPYNEQFF

j_call: TRBJ2-3
cdr3_length: 14
v_call: TRBV14
clone_size: .
d_call: TRBD1
cdr3_nt: TGTGCCAGCAGCCGGACAGGGTGGGGAGATACGCAGTATTTT
cdr3_aa: CASSRTGWGDTQYF

j_call: TRBJ2-2
cdr3_length: 17
v_call: TRBV9
clone_size: .
d_call: .
cdr3_nt: TGTGCCAGCAGCCCTAGCGTGGGGGCCGGGTTAATCGGGGAGCTGTTTTTT
cdr3_aa: CASSPSVGAGLIGELFF

j_call: TRBJ2-1
cdr3_length: 15
v_call: TRBV5-1
clone_size: once
d_call: TRBD2
cdr3_nt: TGCGCCAGCAGCTCTCTAGCGGGGGGAGCCAATGAGCAGTTCTTC
cdr3_aa: CASSSLAGGANEQFF

j_call: TRBJ1-2
cdr3_length: 12
v_call: TRBV5-1
clone_size: .
d_call: .
cdr3_nt: TGCGCCAGCAGCCTCGATTTCTATGGCTACACCTTC
cdr3_aa: CASSLDFYGYTF